This T cell receptor (beta chain) was profiled in a study of a mutant IDH1 vaccine in newly diagnosed glioma. Study as a whole: Patients began vaccination 4-6 weeks after radiotherapy alone, or with temozolomide cycles. Receipt of radiotherapy, temozolomide, or both preceded the study, and most received both.

V gave up 4 bases and J gave up 1 base, with 10 bases separating them. The germline gives CDR1 GTSNPN, CDR2 SVGIG (reference sequence). This CDR3 comprises 13 residues. Assay: immunoSEQ multiplex PCR; the TCRdb copy retains only in-frame clones and omits some. This sample carries about 56,000 clones, over 70% of them seen once, and the ten largest clones take around 5%. There are a few counts of this clone. No antigen is known for it. Time point reported: week 47, end of study. Alongside topical imiquimod, each dose of vaccine comprised 300 ug of mutant IDH1 20-mer peptide. The V call is TRBV30, the J call TRBJ1-1, with a weak D call TRBD1 (5 bases). This specimen was PBMCs, taken from a glioma patient whose treatment included an IDH1 peptide vaccine. The TCR originated in a man in his fifties or sixties with glioma. Here the CDR3 reads CAWKGLPNTEAFF. For the CDR3, the DNA is TGTGCCTGGAAGGGACTCCCGAACACTGAAGCTTTCTTT.